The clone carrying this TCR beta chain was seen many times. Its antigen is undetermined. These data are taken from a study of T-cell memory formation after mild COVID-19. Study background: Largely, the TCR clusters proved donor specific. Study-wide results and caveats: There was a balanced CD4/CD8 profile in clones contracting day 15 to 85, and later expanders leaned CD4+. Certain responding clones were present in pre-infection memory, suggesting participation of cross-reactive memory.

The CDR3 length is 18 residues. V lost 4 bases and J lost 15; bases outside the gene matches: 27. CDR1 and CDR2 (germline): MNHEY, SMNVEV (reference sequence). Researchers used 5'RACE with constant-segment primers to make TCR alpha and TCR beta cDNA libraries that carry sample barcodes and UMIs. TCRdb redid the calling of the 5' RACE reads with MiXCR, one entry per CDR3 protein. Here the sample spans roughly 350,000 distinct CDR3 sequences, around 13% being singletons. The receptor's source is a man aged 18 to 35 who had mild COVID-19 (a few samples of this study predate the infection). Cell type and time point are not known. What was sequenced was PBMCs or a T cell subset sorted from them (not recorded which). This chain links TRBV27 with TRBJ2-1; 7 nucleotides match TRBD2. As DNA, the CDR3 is TGTGCCAGCAGTTCCACGACGGGAGGACCCCAAACAATGAGGTGGAGGTTCTTC. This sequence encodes CASSSTTGGPQTMRWRFF.